This entry lists 6 T cell receptor beta chains sequenced from one sample in a study of blood T cell repertoires in COVID-19. This table comes from immunoSEQ multiplex PCR, and its TCRdb copy is limited to in-frame clones, with some not included. The profile covers approximately 410,000 clones, with roughly 89% appearing a single time and more than 1.4% taken by the ten largest. Material for sequencing was peripheral blood. The source is a woman in her twenties or thirties with active or convalescent COVID-19.

Notes on this clone: This sample also contains other DNA sequences that code for the same CDR3. The chain has TRBV28 and TRBJ1-2; 7 bases line up with TRBD1. Germline values: CDR1 MDHEN, CDR2 SYDVKM. The CDR3 loop spans 12 amino acids. V shed 6 bases, J shed 4 bases, and the junction held 2 bases outside the gene matches. CDR3 coding DNA: TGTGCCAGCAGCGACAGGGCCTATGGCTACACCTTC. As protein: CASSDRAYGYTF.

This sequence joins TRBV3-1 (or the pseudogene TRBV3-2) and TRBJ1-1; 8 bases align to TRBD1. Germline V gene data show CDR1 as LGHDT and CDR2 as YNNKEL (reference sequence). V shed 1 base, J shed 8 bases, and the junction held 9 bases outside the gene matches. This CDR3 has 15 amino acids. In nucleotides, the CDR3 is TGTGCCAGCAGCCAAGTGAGTCGGACAGGGCCGGAAGCTTTCTTT. This sequence encodes CASSQVSRTGPEAFF.

The CDR3 region is CASSQTGITEAFF. CDR3 bases: TGTGCCAGCAGTCAGACAGGGATCACTGAAGCTTTCTTT. The chain recombines TRBV12-3 or TRBV12-4 with TRBJ1-1, with 7 bases that match TRBD1. The CDR3 is 13 residues long. The V segment lost 5 bases and the J segment 4 bases; nucleotides outside the gene matches: 4.

This chain connects TRBV19 to TRBJ1-2, with 8 bases fitting TRBD1. This CDR3 is 13 amino acids long. In germline, CDR1 is LNHDA, CDR2 SQIVND (reference sequence). V dropped 6 bases and J dropped 2; count of bases not matched to a gene: 2. The CDR3 coding sequence is TGTGCCAGTAGACACAGGGGGAACTATGGCTACACCTTC. This gives the protein CASRHRGNYGYTF.

The table lists this clone with a few counts. The CDR3 reads CSVEGGGVGQPQHF. The CDR3 DNA follows: TGCAGCGTTGAAGGTGGGGGGGTTGGTCAGCCCCAGCATTTT. The chain links TRBV29-1 to TRBJ1-5, with D tentatively TRBD1 (5 bases). Trimming cost V 1 base and J 6 bases, with 13 bases left between them. Per the germline V gene, CDR1 is SQVTM and CDR2 is ANQGSEA. This CDR3 is built from 14 residues.

The J gene is TRBJ1-2, the V gene TRBV6-6, with 10 nucleotides matching TRBD1. CDR3 length: 17 amino acids. Germline loops: CDR1 MNHNY, CDR2 SVGAGI (reference sequence). V gave up 5 bases and J gave up 4 bases; unmatched junction bases: 13. In nucleotides, the CDR3 is TGTGCCAGCAGTCCACCTCAGACAGGGGGCAATTCCTATGGCTACACCTTC. Translation gives CASSPPQTGGNSYGYTF.